This is a list of T cell receptor beta chains from one sample in a study of identical twins. Each CDR3 protein gets one entry after TCRdb re-called the 5' RACE reads with MiXCR. The table lists about 520,000 distinct CDR3 sequences, less than 25% of them singletons. These data were also filed under a second study, of T cells expressing NK-cell markers.

Sequences were obtained from CD4+ T cells sorted from blood. These receptors originate from a woman under 30 in good health. The CDR3 runs from the conserved cysteine through the conserved F or W. Each record gives: V gene, D gene, J gene, clone size, CDR3 DNA, CDR3 protein. D genes are given only for firm matches. Clone size, where shown, is once, few, many, or a class for clones that have expanded.

TRBV20-1	-	TRBJ2-5	-	TGCAGTGCTAGAGATAAGGCGGGACAAGAGACCCAGTACTTC	CSARDKAGQETQYF
TRBV24-1	-	TRBJ2-1	-	TGTGCCACCAGCCACACTCGAGGATCAGGGGCTGGTGAGCAGTTCTTC	CATSHTRGSGAGEQFF
TRBV25-1	-	TRBJ2-5	-	TGTGCCAGCTGGGGGGAAGAGACCCAGTACTTC	CASWGEETQYF
TRBV4-3	-	TRBJ2-3	-	TGCGCCAGCAGCCAAGATCGGGAAGATACGCAGTATTTT	CASSQDREDTQYF
TRBV20-1	-	TRBJ1-1	many	TGCAGGGTGACAAACTGGAACACTGAAGCTTTCTTT	CRVTNWNTEAFF
TRBV6-2/TRBV6-3	-	TRBJ2-7	-	TGTGCCAGCACCTTTACGCTCCTAGCGCTGTCCTACGAGCAGTACTTC	CASTFTLLALSYEQYF
TRBV20-1	TRBD2	TRBJ2-4	few	TGCAGTGCTAGTGGCGGGAGTTTAGCCAAAAACATTCAGTACTTC	CSASGGSLAKNIQYF
TRBV5-6	-	TRBJ1-2	few	TGTGCCAGCAGCATAACAGGGTTGCCCTATGGCTACACCTTC	CASSITGLPYGYTF
TRBV28	TRBD1	TRBJ1-5	few	TGTGCCAGCAGTTTTCAGGGGGAAAGGGGCAATCAGCCCCAGCATTTT	CASSFQGERGNQPQHF
TRBV10-3	TRBD2	TRBJ2-1	few	TGTGCCATCAGTGGTTTAGCGGGACAATACAATGAGCAGTTCTTC	CAISGLAGQYNEQFF
TRBV10-3	-	TRBJ2-4	few	TGTGCCATCAGTGAGTCGAACCTAGCCAAAAACATTCAGTACTTC	CAISESNLAKNIQYF
TRBV29-1	TRBD1	TRBJ2-1	many	TGCAGCGTTGAAGGTCGGACAGGGGGAGGAAATGAGCAGTTCTTC	CSVEGRTGGGNEQFF
TRBV5-1	-	TRBJ1-2	few	TGCGCCAGCAGCTTGGGGTCTGAGAACTATGGCTACACCTTC	CASSLGSENYGYTF
TRBV20-1	-	TRBJ2-7	-	TGCAGTGCTAGAGAACAACAGGACTCCTACGAGCAGTACTTC	CSAREQQDSYEQYF
TRBV15	TRBD1	TRBJ2-7	few	TGTGCCACCAGCAGAGAGGGACAGGCCTCCTACGAGCAGTACTTC	CATSREGQASYEQYF
TRBV7-2	-	TRBJ2-5	few	TGTGCCAGCAGCCCTAGGGTCTCGACTCCAGAGACCCAGTACTTC	CASSPRVSTPETQYF
TRBV12-3/TRBV12-4	-	TRBJ2-7	-	TGTGCCAGCAGCATCGGGGTCCACGAGCAGTACTTC	CASSIGVHEQYF
TRBV29-1	-	TRBJ1-1	many	TGCAGCGGAGGTTCGGTGAACACTGAAGCTTTCTTT	CSGGSVNTEAFF
TRBV20-1	TRBD1	TRBJ2-7	many	TGCAGTGCGACACGACAGGGATCGCAGTACTTC	CSATRQGSQYF
TRBV20-1	TRBD2	TRBJ2-3	many	TGCAGTGCTAGAGATGGGCGGGGGACAGATACGCAGTATTTT	CSARDGRGTDTQYF
TRBV6-2/TRBV6-3	-	TRBJ2-3	-	TGTGCCAGCAGTTACAACGTTCGAGATACGCAGTATTTT	CASSYNVRDTQYF
TRBV20-1	TRBD2	TRBJ2-3	-	TGCAGTGCCAGACGACTAGCGGGTATAGAGAGCACAGATACGCAGTATTTT	CSARRLAGIESTDTQYF
TRBV20-1	-	TRBJ2-4	few	TGCAGTGCTAGAGCACCGGGACTAGCCAAAAACATTCAGTACTTC	CSARAPGLAKNIQYF
TRBV3-1	TRBD1	TRBJ1-2	-	TGTGCCAGCAGCCAAGAAACAGGGGGGGGCTACACCTTC	CASSQETGGGYTF
TRBV2	-	TRBJ1-2	few	TGTGCCAGCAGTGAGGGTGGCTACACCTTC	CASSEGGYTF
TRBV12-3/TRBV12-4	-	TRBJ2-7	-	TGTGCCAGCAGTTCCCGTGCAGGGTTCGAGCAGTACTTC	CASSSRAGFEQYF
TRBV12-3/TRBV12-4	TRBD1	TRBJ1-6	few	TGTGCCAGCAGGATGGACAGGGCACATTCACCCCTCCACTTT	CASRMDRAHSPLHF
TRBV5-1	-	TRBJ2-2	few	TGCGCCAGCAGCTTCGGGTTCACCGGGGAGCTGTTTTTT	CASSFGFTGELFF
TRBV28	-	TRBJ2-7	-	TGTGCCAGCAGTTCCGGGGACTACGAGCAGTACTTC	CASSSGDYEQYF
TRBV12-5	TRBD2	TRBJ2-1	once	TGTGCTAGTGGGCTGGCTAGCGGGAGCTATGAGCAGTTCTTC	CASGLASGSYEQFF
TRBV6-1	-	TRBJ2-7	few	TGTGCCAGCGATTTCGGAGGGCAGTACTTC	CASDFGGQYF
TRBV12-3/TRBV12-4	-	TRBJ2-3	many	TGTGCCAGCAGGAGGCTCAGGGAAAGCACAGATACGCAGTATTTT	CASRRLRESTDTQYF
TRBV20-1	-	TRBJ1-4	-	TGCAGTGCTCGCCCCGGACAGCTTAATGAAAAACTGTTTTTT	CSARPGQLNEKLFF
TRBV7-6	TRBD2	TRBJ2-2	-	TGTGCCAGCAGCTTAGTCCCGAGCGGGGGCGGGGAGCTGTTTTTT	CASSLVPSGGGELFF
TRBV6-2/TRBV6-3	-	TRBJ1-2	few	TGTGCCAGCAGTGAGTCTCCCGTTGGCTACACCTTC	CASSESPVGYTF
TRBV5-1	TRBD2	TRBJ2-7	-	TGCGCCAGAGAACTAGCGGGGGACTCCTACGAGCAGTACTTC	CARELAGDSYEQYF
TRBV20-1	-	TRBJ2-5	many	TGCAGTGCTAGTTACAGCCAAGAGACCCAGTACTTC	CSASYSQETQYF
TRBV20-1	-	TRBJ2-3	few	TGCAGTGTCACAGATACGCAGTATTTT	CSVTDTQYF
TRBV20-1	-	TRBJ2-3	-	TGCAGTGCTAGTGATGCCAGGCGCTTCACAGATACGCAGTATTTT	CSASDARRFTDTQYF
TRBV7-9	-	TRBJ2-7	few	TGTGCCAGCAGAGGCAGTAACAGGGGCACGGGAGGAATCGAGCAGTACTTC	CASRGSNRGTGGIEQYF
TRBV9	TRBD2	TRBJ2-2	few	TGTGCCAGCAGCGCCCAGATAGCGGGACGGAACACCGGGGAGCTGTTTTTT	CASSAQIAGRNTGELFF
TRBV10-3	-	TRBJ1-5	few	TGTGCCATCAGTGCGGGACACGAGCCCGACCCATATAGCAATCAGCCCCAGCATTTT	CAISAGHEPDPYSNQPQHF
TRBV4-2	-	TRBJ1-6	-	TGTGCCAGCAGCCCCCGCGGGGCAGACTATAATTCACCCCTCCACTTT	CASSPRGADYNSPLHF
TRBV7-2	-	TRBJ1-1	few	TGTGCCAGCAGCTCCAGGGAGCTAAGCACTGAAGCTTTCTTT	CASSSRELSTEAFF
TRBV7-9	-	TRBJ1-1	-	TGTGCCAGCAGCTGGGGTCTTCCTACTGAAGCTTTCTTT	CASSWGLPTEAFF
TRBV20-1	-	TRBJ2-5	few	TGCAGTGCAGTGAGACAGGGACTCCCCGAGACCCAGTACTTC	CSAVRQGLPETQYF